This T cell receptor (beta chain) was identified during a study of regulatory T cells in long-lasting Graves disease. Overall study findings and caveats: Lower TCR diversity characterized persistent Graves' patients relative to newly diagnosed patients.

Many counts were recorded for this clonotype. As yet, its antigen is unknown. Noted time point: persistent/refractory GD, antithyroid drugs over 5 years with positive TRAb. The authors made the TCR library using RNA they extracted from PBMCs. The authors built TCR beta libraries using iRepertoire HTBI primers and Arm-PCR of CDR3 regions. Each CDR3 protein is one row after TCRdb ran MiXCR on the multiplex PCR reads. The data hold fewer than 400,000 distinct CDR3 sequences, with less than 20% observed a single time. The specimen comprised peripheral blood mononuclear cells (PBMCs), sampled when the disease was refractory, from a patient treated with antithyroid drugs. The clonotype comes from a female donor with Graves disease.

The CDR3 DNA follows: TGTGCCAGCAGTGAAGCGTGGAAGCGAGGGGAAGAGACCCAGTACTTC. Amino acids: CASSEAWKRGEETQYF. The chain is built from TRBV6-1 and TRBJ2-5, with D possibly being TRBD1 or TRBD2 (5 bases each). V lost 0 bases, J lost 3 bases, and 14 bases lay in between. The length of the CDR3 is 16 residues. Germline values: CDR1 MNHNS, CDR2 SASEGT.